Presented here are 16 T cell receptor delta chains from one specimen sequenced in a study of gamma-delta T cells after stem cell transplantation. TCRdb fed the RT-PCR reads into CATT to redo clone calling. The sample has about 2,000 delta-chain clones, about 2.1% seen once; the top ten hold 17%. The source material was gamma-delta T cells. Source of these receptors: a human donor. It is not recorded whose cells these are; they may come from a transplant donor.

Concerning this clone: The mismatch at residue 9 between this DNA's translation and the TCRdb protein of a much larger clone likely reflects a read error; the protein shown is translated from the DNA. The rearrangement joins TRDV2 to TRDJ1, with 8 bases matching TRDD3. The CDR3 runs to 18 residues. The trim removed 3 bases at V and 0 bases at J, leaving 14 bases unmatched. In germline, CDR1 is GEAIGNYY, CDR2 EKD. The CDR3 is CACDPVLGAEEYTDKLIF. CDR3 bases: TGTGCCTGTGACCCGGTACTGGGGGCGGAGGAATACACCGATAAACTCATCTTT.

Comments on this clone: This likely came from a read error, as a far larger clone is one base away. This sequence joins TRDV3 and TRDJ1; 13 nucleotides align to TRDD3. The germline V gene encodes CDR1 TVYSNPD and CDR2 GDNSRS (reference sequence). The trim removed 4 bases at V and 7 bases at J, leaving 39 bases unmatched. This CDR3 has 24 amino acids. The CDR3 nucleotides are TGTGCCTCTAGAGACCCCCAGCTGGTACTGGGGGATACGCGGCAGGTGGCCAGTCTCCGTAAACTCATCTTT. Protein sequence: CASRDPQLVLGDTRQVASLRKLIF.

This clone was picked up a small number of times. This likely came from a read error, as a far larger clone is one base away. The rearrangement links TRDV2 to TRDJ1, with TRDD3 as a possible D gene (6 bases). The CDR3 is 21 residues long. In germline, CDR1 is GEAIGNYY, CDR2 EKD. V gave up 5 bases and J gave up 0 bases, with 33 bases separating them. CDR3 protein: CACGLPTSFAVGAPHTDKLIF. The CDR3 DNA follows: TGTGCCTGTGGCCTCCCAACCTCCTTCGCGGTGGGGGCCCCACACACCGATAAACTCATCTTT.

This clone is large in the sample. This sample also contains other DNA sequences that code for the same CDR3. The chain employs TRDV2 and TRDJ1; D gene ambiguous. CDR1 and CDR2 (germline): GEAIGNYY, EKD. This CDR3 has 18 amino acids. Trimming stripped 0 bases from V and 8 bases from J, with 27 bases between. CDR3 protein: CACDTAPGPYTLPRKLIF. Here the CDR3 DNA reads TGTGCCTGTGACACCGCACCCGGGCCCTATACCCTCCCGCGCAAACTCATCTTT.

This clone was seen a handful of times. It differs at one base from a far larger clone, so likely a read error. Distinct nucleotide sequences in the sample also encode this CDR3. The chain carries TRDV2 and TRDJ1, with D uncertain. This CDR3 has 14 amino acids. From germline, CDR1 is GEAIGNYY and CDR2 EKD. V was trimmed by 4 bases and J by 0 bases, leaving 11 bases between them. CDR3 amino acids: CACDTVLNTDKLIF. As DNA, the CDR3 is TGTGCCTGTGATACCGTACTGAACACCGATAAACTCATCTTT.

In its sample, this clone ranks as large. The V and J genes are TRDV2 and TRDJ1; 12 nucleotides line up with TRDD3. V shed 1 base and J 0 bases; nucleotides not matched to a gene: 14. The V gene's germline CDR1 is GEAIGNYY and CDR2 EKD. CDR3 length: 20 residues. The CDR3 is CACDTLTGGYKVGYTDKLIF. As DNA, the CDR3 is TGTGCCTGTGACACTCTCACTGGGGGATACAAAGTGGGGTACACCGATAAACTCATCTTT.

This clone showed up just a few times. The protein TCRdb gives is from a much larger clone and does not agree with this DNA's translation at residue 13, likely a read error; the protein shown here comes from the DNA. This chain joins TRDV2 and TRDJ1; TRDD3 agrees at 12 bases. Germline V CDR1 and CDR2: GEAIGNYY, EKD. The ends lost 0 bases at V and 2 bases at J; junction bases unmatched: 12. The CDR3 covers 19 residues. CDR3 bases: TGTGCCTGTGACACCGTTACTGGGGGATACCCCAAGCTGACCGATAAACTCATCTTT. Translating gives CACDTVTGGYPKLTDKLIF.

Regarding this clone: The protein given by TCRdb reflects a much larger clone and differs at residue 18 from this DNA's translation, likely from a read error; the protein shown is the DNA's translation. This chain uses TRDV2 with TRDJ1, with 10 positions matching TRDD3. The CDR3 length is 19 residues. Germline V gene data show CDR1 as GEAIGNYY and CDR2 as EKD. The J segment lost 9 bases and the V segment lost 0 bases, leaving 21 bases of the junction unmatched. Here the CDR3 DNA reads TGTGCCTGTGACACCGTATCAGGGGGATACGCGCTTGGGACAGCACAACTCATCTTT. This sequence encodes CACDTVSGGYALGTAQLIF.

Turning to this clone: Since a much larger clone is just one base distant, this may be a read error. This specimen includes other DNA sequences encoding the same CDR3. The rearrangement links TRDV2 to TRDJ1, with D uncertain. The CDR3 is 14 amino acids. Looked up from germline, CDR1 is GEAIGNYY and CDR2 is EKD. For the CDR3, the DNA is TGCGCCTGTGACACCGTTCTGAACACCGATAAACTCATCTTT. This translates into CACDTVLNTDKLIF.

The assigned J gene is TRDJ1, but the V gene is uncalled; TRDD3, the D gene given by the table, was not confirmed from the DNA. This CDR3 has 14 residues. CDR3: CSGLGIVNTDKLIF. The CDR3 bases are TGTAGCGGATTGGGGATCGTTAACACCGATAAACTCATCTTT.

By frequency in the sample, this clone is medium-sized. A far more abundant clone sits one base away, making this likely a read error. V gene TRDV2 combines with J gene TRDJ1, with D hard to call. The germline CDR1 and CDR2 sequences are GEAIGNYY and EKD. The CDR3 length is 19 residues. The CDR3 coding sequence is TGTGCCCGTGACACGGTAACGAATGGTGTGGAGACGTACACCGATAAACTCATCTTT. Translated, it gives CARDTVTNGVETYTDKLIF.

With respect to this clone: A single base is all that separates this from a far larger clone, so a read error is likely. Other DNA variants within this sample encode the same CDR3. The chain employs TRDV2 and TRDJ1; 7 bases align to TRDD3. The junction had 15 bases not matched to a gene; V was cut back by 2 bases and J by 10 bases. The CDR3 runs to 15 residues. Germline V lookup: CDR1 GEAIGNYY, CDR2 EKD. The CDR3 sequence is CACDKLLGVPEGLIF. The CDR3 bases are TGTGCCTGTGACAAACTGCTGGGGGTCCCTGAGGGACTCATCTTT.

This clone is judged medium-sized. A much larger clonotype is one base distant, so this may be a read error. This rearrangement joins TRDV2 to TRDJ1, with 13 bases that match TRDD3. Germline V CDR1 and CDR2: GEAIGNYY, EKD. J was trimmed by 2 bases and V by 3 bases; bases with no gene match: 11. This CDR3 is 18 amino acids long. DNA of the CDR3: TGTGCCTGTGACCTGGTTTGGACTGGGGGATACGCGACCGATAAACTCATCTTT. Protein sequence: CACDLVWTGGYATDKLIF.

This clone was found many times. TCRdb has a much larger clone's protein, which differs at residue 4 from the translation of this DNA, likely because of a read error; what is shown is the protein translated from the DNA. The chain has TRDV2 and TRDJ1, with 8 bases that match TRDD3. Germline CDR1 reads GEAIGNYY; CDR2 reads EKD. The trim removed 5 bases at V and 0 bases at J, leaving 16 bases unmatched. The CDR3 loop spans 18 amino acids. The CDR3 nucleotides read TGTGCCTGTGGCCCGGTACTGGGGGTGGAGGAATACACCGATAAACTCATCTTT. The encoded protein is CACGPVLGVEEYTDKLIF.

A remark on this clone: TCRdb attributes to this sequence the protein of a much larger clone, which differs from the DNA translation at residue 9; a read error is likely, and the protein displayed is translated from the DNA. The CDR3 DNA follows: TGTGCCTGTGACACGCTGGGGACCAGGATGGATAAACTCATCTTT. Protein: CACDTLGTRMDKLIF. The chain is built from TRDV2 and TRDJ1; D is perhaps TRDD3 (6 bases). Germline V CDR1 and CDR2: GEAIGNYY, EKD. V was shortened by 1 base and J by 5 bases, with 16 bases between the two germline ends. The CDR3 is 15 amino acids.

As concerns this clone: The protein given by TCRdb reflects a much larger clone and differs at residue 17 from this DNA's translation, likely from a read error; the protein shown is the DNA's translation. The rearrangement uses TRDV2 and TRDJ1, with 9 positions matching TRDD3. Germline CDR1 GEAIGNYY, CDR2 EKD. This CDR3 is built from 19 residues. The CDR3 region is CACDPIPRVVLGDTDKPIF. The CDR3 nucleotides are TGTGCCTGTGACCCGATTCCCCGCGTCGTACTGGGGGACACCGATAAACCCATCTTT.